A selection of T cell receptor beta chains follows, all from one sample in a study of T cells in Graves' hyperthyroidism and ophthalmopathy. TCRdb ran MiXCR on the multiplex PCR reads and lists one entry per CDR3 protein. Among about 320,000 distinct CDR3 sequences listed, roughly 15% were seen once. Sequenced: blood. All receptors derive from a man younger than 40 with Graves' hyperthyroidism. Each CDR3 is given without its conserved first and last residue. The order of the fields is V gene, CDR3 length, clone size, CDR3 protein. Some rows have no size entry. The others give once, few or many, or a class for an expanded clone.

>TRBV11-2|12|.
ASSRETGPPPLH
>TRBV10-3|11|.
AINDGSLEQQY
>TRBV12-5|15|.
ASGLVLGTALTDTQY
>TRBV3-1|14|many
ASSQKQLAGAETQY
>TRBV15|13|.
ATSSIDRGAREQY
>TRBV28|10|many
ASTTVTYEQY
>TRBV6-5|15|few
ASSYSRGWEDNSPLH
>TRBV25-1|11|.
ASSPVARETQY
>TRBV20-1|13|many
SATQGLVSYNEQF
>TRBV28|15|.
ASSLGDRGLPNEKLF
>TRBV3-1|12|many
ASSQGGSAGGYT
>TRBV19|12|.
ASSWGLINQPQH
>TRBV13|14|few
AIPRGANEFNYGYT
>TRBV12-3/TRBV12-4|11|many
ASSPTGAGEQY
>TRBV18|14|many
ASSPGVAGAVDTQY
>TRBV20-1|11|few
SARGGSAYEQY
>TRBV10-3|12|.
AISDTQPYYGYT
>TRBV11-1|11|many
ASSYTGNNEQF
>TRBV2|15|many
ASSERLGLSYNSPLH
>TRBV5-1|11|.
ASSIDRSQPPH
>TRBV28|11|many
ASSFTSRYEAF
>TRBV5-1|14|.
ASSSLAGAGTGELF
>TRBV19|12|.
ASSPGLEVDTQY
>TRBV6-1|14|.
ASSPRYRQGYQPQH
>TRBV5-6|12|.
ASSPRGSVDEQF
>TRBV6-1|12|many
ASSERTTNTEAF
>TRBV11-3|11|.
ASSRWGSYERY
>TRBV12-3/TRBV12-4|15|.
ASSPQTSGRSGDTQY
>TRBV12-3/TRBV12-4|14|.
ASSLAGGPGENIQY
>TRBV7-8|13|.
ASSHRLGTEGEQY
>TRBV19|13|.
ASSIGTSGSGEQF
>TRBV6-1|17|.
AISESPGGSLNSYNEQF
>TRBV11-3|15|.
ASSLARDSELLYEQY
>TRBV7-9|14|few
ASSPVSGRNTDTQY
>TRBV12-3/TRBV12-4|10|many
ASSFTGDEQY
>TRBV4-1|13|.
ASSQATSGGYEQY
>TRBV20-1|13|many
SARDGRVTYNEQF
>TRBV3-1|17|few
ASSQDAVTSGSRTDTQY
>TRBV7-2|12|few
ASSLQQGGDTQY
>TRBV5-6|13|.
ASEGQGGTYNEQF
>TRBV12-3/TRBV12-4|11|few
ASSFPGVYGYT